A single sample gave rise to the 25 T cell receptor beta chains below, sequenced in a study of OX40 agonist ivuxolimab in advanced cancers. Using immunoSEQ multiplex PCR, the repertoire was profiled, and TCRdb retains in-frame clones only, with some absent. Of around 92,000 clones in the sample, 85% to 95% were seen once. Sequencing was performed on CD4+ or CD8+ T cells sorted from blood, taken in a trial of the OX40 agonist ivuxolimab. These receptors were taken from an adult with an advanced solid tumor such as melanoma, head and neck, liver or kidney cancer.

The J gene is TRBJ1-1, the V gene TRBV6-1, with 9 bases identical to TRBD1. V shed 7 bases, J shed 4 bases, and the junction held 10 bases outside the gene matches. Germline-derived CDR1 and CDR2 are MNHNS and SASEGT. This CDR3 comprises 15 residues. CDR3 sequence: CASISLTGGLTEAFF. CDR3 sequence (DNA): TGTGCCAGCATATCTCTGACAGGGGGTCTCACTGAAGCTTTCTTT.

V is TRBV5-4 and J is TRBJ1-5, with D tentatively TRBD1 (5 bases). Germline values: CDR1 SGHNT, CDR2 YYREEE (reference sequence). This CDR3 spans 15 amino acids. V lost 4 bases to trimming and J lost 5 bases, with 16 bases between them. The chain's CDR3 is CASSPQGRADQPQHF. CDR3 bases: TGTGCCAGCAGCCCGCAGGGAAGGGCTGATCAGCCCCAGCATTTT.

The rearrangement joins TRBV7-2 to TRBJ2-3; tentative D call: TRBD1 (6 bases). The CDR3 runs to 14 residues. Per the germline V gene, CDR1 is SGHTA and CDR2 is FQGNSA. V lost 4 bases, J lost 6 bases, and 14 bases lay in between. DNA of the CDR3: TGTGCCAGCAGCTACCGACCGAGGGGGGATACGCAGTATTTT. Its protein product is CASSYRPRGDTQYF. Combining the CDR3 with reference TRBV7-2 and TRBJ2-3 gives the whole variable domain GAGVSQSPSNKVTEKGKDVELRCDPISGHTALYWYRQSLGQGLEFLIYFQGNSAPDKSGLPSDRFSAERTGGSVSTLTIQRTQQEDSAVYLCASSYRPRGDTQYFGPGTRLTVL.

This chain joins TRBV15 and TRBJ1-5; possibly TRBD1 for D (6 bases). V gave up 0 bases and J gave up 7 bases, with 10 bases separating them. Germline loops: CDR1 LNHNV, CDR2 YYDKDF (reference sequence). CDR3 length: 14 amino acids. As DNA, the CDR3 is TGTGCCACCAGCAGAGAACAGGGAGGGCAGCCCCAGCATTTT. This codes for CATSREQGGQPQHF.

The table lists this clone with a count of one. The chain links TRBV11-2 to TRBJ2-1; D might be TRBD1 or TRBD2, each matching 5 bases. V dropped 1 base and J dropped 10 bases, with 17 bases sitting between them. The CDR3 has 15 residues. Germline V gives CDR1 SGHAT, CDR2 FQNNGV. The CDR3 sequence: CASSLGYVVGTEQFF. The CDR3 nucleotides read TGTGCCAGCAGCTTAGGGTATGTAGTAGGGACCGAGCAGTTCTTC.

The V and J genes are TRBV11-2 and TRBJ1-1; 8 nucleotides agree with TRBD1. This CDR3 is built from 14 residues. With V trimmed by 5 bases and J by 0 bases, 2 bases remained unmatched. Germline lookup yields CDR1 SGHAT and CDR2 FQNNGV. The DNA of the CDR3 is TGTGCCAGCAGCCCGGACAGGGTGAACACTGAAGCTTTCTTT. It codes for CASSPDRVNTEAFF.

The CDR3 loop is CSALGLAGGDRSYNEQFF. In DNA form, the CDR3 reads TGCAGCGCCTTGGGACTAGCGGGAGGTGATCGCTCCTACAATGAGCAGTTCTTC. The chain joins TRBV29-1 to TRBJ2-1, with 15 bases fitting TRBD2. The V segment lost 7 bases and the J segment 0 bases; nucleotides outside the gene matches: 10. This CDR3 region has 18 residues. Germline V gene lookup returns CDR1 SQVTM and CDR2 ANQGSEA.

The chain combines TRBV9 with TRBJ2-3; no firm D call. With 3 bases removed from V and 2 bases from J, the gap between germline ends came to 4 bases. Germline V CDR1 and CDR2: SGDLS, YYNGEE. The CDR3 covers 12 residues. CDR3 loop: CASSELTDTQYF. DNA for the CDR3: TGTGCCAGCAGCGAACTCACAGATACGCAGTATTTT.

Concerning this clone: This same CDR3 is encoded by further DNA sequences in the sample. The chain couples TRBV19 to TRBJ1-3; no clear D gene. Germline V gives CDR1 LNHDA, CDR2 SQIVND (reference sequence). Deletions cut 6 bases from V and 0 bases from J, with 9 bases between. CDR3 length: 14 residues. The CDR3 protein is CASSRQISGNTIYF. CDR3 nucleotides: TGTGCCAGTAGCCGTCAGATCTCTGGAAACACCATATATTTT.

The chain is built from TRBV6-6 and TRBJ2-5, with unresolved D. Trimming took 6 bases from V and 3 from J, leaving 5 bases between them. The CDR3 has 11 amino acids. Germline CDR1 reads MNHNY; CDR2 reads SVGAGI (reference sequence). DNA of the CDR3: TGTGCCAGCAGAGAGAAAGAGACCCAGTACTTC. Translating gives CASREKETQYF.

The chain uses TRBV6-5 and TRBJ2-1; 9 nucleotides agree with TRBD1. Trimming removed 7 bases from V and 4 bases from J; junction bases left unmatched: 5. The length of the CDR3 is 14 residues. CDR1 MNHEY and CDR2 SVGAGI come from the germline V gene. The CDR3 DNA reads TGTGCCAGCAAGACGGGACAGGGTTACAATGAGCAGTTCTTC. It specifies CASKTGQGYNEQFF.

J is TRBJ1-1 and V is TRBV30; no clear D gene. Trimming removed 4 bases from V and 3 bases from J, with 15 bases in between. Looked up from germline, CDR1 is GTSNPN and CDR2 is SVGIG (reference sequence). CDR3 size: 14 residues. The DNA for the CDR3 is TGTGCCTGGAACCATCTCGCCCTGTACACTGAAGCTTTCTTT. Translated: CAWNHLALYTEAFF.

CDR3 coding DNA: TGCGCCAGCAGCCCAGGGAAAGGGGAGCAGTACTTC. Protein sequence: CASSPGKGEQYF. The chain is built from TRBV5-1 and TRBJ2-7; TRBD1 is a possible D gene (5 bases). This CDR3 contains 12 residues. V was trimmed by 4 bases and J by 7 bases, leaving 12 bases between them. Germline values: CDR1 SGHRS, CDR2 YFSETQ.

The genes are TRBV11-2 and TRBJ2-2; 11 nucleotides line up with TRBD2. CDR1 and CDR2 (germline): SGHAT, FQNNGV. The V gene end was trimmed by 4 bases and the J gene end by 3 bases; junction bases not matched to a gene: 10. There are 18 residues in the CDR3. Here the CDR3 DNA reads TGTGCCAGCAGCTCCATAATAGGGACTAGCGGATACACCGGGGAGCTGTTTTTT. The encoded protein is CASSSIIGTSGYTGELFF.

The chain carries TRBV6-1 and TRBJ1-5; D uncertain. Trimming took 7 bases from V and 6 from J, leaving 13 bases between them. The germline V gene encodes CDR1 MNHNS and CDR2 SASEGT. The CDR3 totals 13 residues. CDR3 sequence: CASTLTKAQPQHF. In DNA, the CDR3 is TGTGCCAGCACCCTGACGAAGGCTCAGCCCCAGCATTTT.

The V and J genes are TRBV19 and TRBJ1-5; tentatively, D is TRBD1 (5 bases). This CDR3 has 15 residues. Germline V gene lookup returns CDR1 LNHDA and CDR2 SQIVND (reference sequence). Trimming left V 6 bases short and J 5 bases short, with 17 bases between. In nucleotides, the CDR3 is TGTGCCAGTAGAGCGGGGGTGGTCGTTGATCAGCCCCAGCATTTT. As protein: CASRAGVVVDQPQHF.

This rearrangement joins TRBV5-1 to TRBJ1-2; D ambiguous. Per the germline V gene, CDR1 is SGHRS and CDR2 is YFSETQ. The CDR3 is 16 residues long. Trimming left V 0 bases short and J 5 bases short, with 17 bases between. The CDR3: CASSLDPARLQYGYTF. The CDR3 DNA is TGCGCCAGCAGCTTGGATCCAGCCAGGCTTCAATATGGCTACACCTTC. The full variable domain, its missing parts supplied by reference TRBV5-1 and TRBJ1-2, is KAGVTQTPRYLIKTRGQQVTLSCSPISGHRSVSWYQQTPGQGLQFLFEYFSETQRNKGNFPGRFSGRQFSNSRSEMNVSTLELGDSALYLCASSLDPARLQYGYTFGSGTRLTVV.

V gene TRBV28 combines with J gene TRBJ1-2; maybe TRBD1 (6 bases). The CDR3 has 11 amino acids. Germline CDR1 and CDR2: MDHEN and SYDVKM. Trimming removed 11 bases at V and 6 bases at J, with 13 bases between. CDR3 amino acids: CALGYRDGYTF. The CDR3 nucleotides read TGTGCCTTAGGATACAGGGATGGCTACACCTTC.

This chain uses TRBV11-1 with TRBJ2-3; no reliable D call. The germline V and J ends were trimmed by 1 base and 2 bases, with 7 bases remaining between them. The CDR3 is 14 residues long. Germline CDR1 reads SGHAT; CDR2 reads FQDESV (reference sequence). The CDR3 DNA follows: TGTGCCAGCAGCTTAGACCGTTTCACAGATACGCAGTATTTT. Translating it yields CASSLDRFTDTQYF.

This rearrangement joins TRBV4-3 to TRBJ2-7, with 9 bases that match TRBD1. Trimming removed 4 bases from V and 5 bases from J; junction bases left unmatched: 9. Germline CDR1 LGHNA, CDR2 YSLEER. The CDR3 consists of 15 residues. The CDR3 DNA reads as TGCGCCAGCAGCCCCTCTTGGGACAGGGCCCACGAGCAGTACTTC. Translated: CASSPSWDRAHEQYF.

This clone has a handful of counts. The chain is built from TRBV13 and TRBJ2-5; D possibly corresponds to TRBD2 (5 bases). V gave up 3 bases and J gave up 5 bases, with 7 bases separating them. The CDR3 sequence is 12 residues long. Germline CDR1 is PRHDT and CDR2 is FYEKMQ (reference sequence). CDR3 sequence (DNA): TGTGCCAGCAGCTTCCGGAGGGAGACCCAGTACTTC. Translating gives CASSFRRETQYF.

The V call is TRBV4-2, the J call TRBJ2-3, with 10 bases aligning to TRBD2. Unmatched junction bases numbered 8, after V lost 2 bases and J lost 6 bases. Germline assignment: CDR1 LGHNA and CDR2 YNFKEQ. The CDR3 spans 16 residues. This CDR3 reads CASSQYSLAGLDTQYF. CDR3 DNA sequence: TGTGCCAGCAGCCAATATTCACTAGCGGGGTTGGATACGCAGTATTTT.

The chain carries TRBV6-5 and TRBJ2-1; D uncertain. Germline V lookup: CDR1 MNHEY, CDR2 SVGAGI. Trimming left V 0 bases short and J 4 bases short, with 4 bases between. CDR3 length equals 13 residues. The DNA of the CDR3 is TGTGCCAGCAGTTACTCGTGGTACAATGAGCAGTTCTTC. This translates into CASSYSWYNEQFF.

The V call is TRBV9, the J call TRBJ2-5; 8 nucleotides agree with TRBD2. The CDR3 covers 17 residues. V shed 0 bases, J shed 2 bases, and the junction held 9 bases outside the gene matches. In germline, CDR1 is SGDLS, CDR2 YYNGEE. As DNA, the CDR3 is TGTGCCAGCAGCGTAGCGGTGCTCGCGGGAGGTCAAGAGACCCAGTACTTC. It specifies CASSVAVLAGGQETQYF.

The gene calls are TRBV20-1 and TRBJ1-1; D is undetermined. This CDR3 spans 11 amino acids. Germline V gives CDR1 DFQATT, CDR2 SNEGSKA (reference sequence). V was pared by 3 bases and J by 5 bases, with 7 bases between. This CDR3 reads CSARPGTEAFF. As DNA, the CDR3 is TGCAGTGCTAGGCCGGGGACTGAAGCTTTCTTT.